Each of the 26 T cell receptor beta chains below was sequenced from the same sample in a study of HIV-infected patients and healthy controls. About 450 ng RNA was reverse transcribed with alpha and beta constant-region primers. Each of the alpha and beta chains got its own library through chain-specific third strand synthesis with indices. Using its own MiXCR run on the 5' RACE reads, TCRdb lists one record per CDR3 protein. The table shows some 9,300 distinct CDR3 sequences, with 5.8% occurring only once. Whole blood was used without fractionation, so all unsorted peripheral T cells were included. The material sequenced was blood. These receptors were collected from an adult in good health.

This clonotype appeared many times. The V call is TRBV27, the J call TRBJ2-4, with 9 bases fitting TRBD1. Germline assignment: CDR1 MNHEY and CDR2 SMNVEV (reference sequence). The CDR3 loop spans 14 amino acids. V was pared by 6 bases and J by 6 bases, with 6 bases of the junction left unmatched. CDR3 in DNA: TGTGCCAGCAGCCCAACAGGGGGCCGAAACATTCAGTACTTC. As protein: CASSPTGGRNIQYF.

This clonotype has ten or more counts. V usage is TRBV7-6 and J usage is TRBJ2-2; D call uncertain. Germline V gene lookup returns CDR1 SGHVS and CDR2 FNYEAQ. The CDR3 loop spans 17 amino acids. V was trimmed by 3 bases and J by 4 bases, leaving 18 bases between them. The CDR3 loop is CASSFLRAEAGTGELFF. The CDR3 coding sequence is TGTGCCAGCAGCTTTCTCCGAGCCGAAGCAGGCACCGGGGAGCTGTTTTTT.

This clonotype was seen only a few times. DNA for the CDR3: TGTGCCAGCAGCCGACAGGGGGGCACAGATACGCAGTATTTT. Translating it yields CASSRQGGTDTQYF. The chain links TRBV6-2 or TRBV6-3 to TRBJ2-3; 9 nucleotides agree with TRBD1. CDR3 length equals 14 residues. The germline CDR1 and CDR2 sequences are MNHEY and SVGEGT. V lost 6 bases, J lost 1 base, and 2 bases stayed unmatched.

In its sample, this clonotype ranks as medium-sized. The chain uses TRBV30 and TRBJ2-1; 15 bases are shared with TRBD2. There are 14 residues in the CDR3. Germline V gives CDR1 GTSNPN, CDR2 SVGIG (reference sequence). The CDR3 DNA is TGTGCTGAGAGTACGGGACTAGCGGGGGGTGCGCAATTCTTC. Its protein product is CAESTGLAGGAQFF.

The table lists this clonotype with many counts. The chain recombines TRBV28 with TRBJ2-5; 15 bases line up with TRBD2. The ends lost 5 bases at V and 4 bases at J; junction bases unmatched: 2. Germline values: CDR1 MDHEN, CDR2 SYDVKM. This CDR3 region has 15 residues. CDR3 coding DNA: TGTGCCAGCAGTCAGGGACTAGCGGGAGGAGAGACCCAGTACTTC. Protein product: CASSQGLAGGETQYF.

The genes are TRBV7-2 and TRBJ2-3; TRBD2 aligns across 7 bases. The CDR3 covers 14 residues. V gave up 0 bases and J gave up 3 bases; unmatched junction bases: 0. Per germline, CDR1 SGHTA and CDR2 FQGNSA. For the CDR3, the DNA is TGTGCCAGCAGCTTAGCGGGAGGGACAGATACGCAGTATTTT. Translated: CASSLAGGTDTQYF.

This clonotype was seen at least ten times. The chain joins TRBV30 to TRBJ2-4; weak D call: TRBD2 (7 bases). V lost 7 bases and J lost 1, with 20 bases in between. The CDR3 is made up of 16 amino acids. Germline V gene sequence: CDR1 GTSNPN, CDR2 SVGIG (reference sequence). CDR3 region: CAYHAGEGLAKNIQYF. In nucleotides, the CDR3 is TGTGCCTACCATGCAGGGGAGGGACTGGCCAAAAACATTCAGTACTTC.

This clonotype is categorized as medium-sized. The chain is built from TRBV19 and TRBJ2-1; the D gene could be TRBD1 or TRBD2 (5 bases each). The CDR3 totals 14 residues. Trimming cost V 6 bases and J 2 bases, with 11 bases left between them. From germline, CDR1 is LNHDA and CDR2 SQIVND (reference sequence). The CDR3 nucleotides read TGTGCCAGTAGCGGGGACCCAACCTACAATGAGCAGTTCTTC. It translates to CASSGDPTYNEQFF. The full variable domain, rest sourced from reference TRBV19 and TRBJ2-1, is DGGITQSPKYLFRKEGQNVTLSCEQNLNHDAMYWYRQDPGQGLRLIYYSQIVNDFQKGDIAEGYSVSREKKESFPLTVTSAQKNPTAFYLCASSGDPTYNEQFFGPGTRLTVL.

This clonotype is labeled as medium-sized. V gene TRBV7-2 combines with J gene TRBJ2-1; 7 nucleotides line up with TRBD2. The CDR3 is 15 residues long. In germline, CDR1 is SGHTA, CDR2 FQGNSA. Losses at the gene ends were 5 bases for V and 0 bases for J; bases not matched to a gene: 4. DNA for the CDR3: TGTGCCAGCAGCGCTAGCGGAAGCTCCTACAATGAGCAGTTCTTC. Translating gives CASSASGSSYNEQFF.

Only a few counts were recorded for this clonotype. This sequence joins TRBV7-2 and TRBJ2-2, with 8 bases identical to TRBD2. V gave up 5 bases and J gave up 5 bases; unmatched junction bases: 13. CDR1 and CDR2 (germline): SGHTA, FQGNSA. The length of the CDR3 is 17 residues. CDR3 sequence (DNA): TGTGCCAGCAGCCTCGGTGCGCGGGGGGTTGGTACCGGGGAGCTGTTTTTT. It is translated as CASSLGARGVGTGELFF.

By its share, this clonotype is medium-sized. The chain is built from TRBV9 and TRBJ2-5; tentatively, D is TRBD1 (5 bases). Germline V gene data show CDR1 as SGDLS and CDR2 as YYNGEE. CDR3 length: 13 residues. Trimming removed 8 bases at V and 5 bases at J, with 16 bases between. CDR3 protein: CASSRAQLETQYF. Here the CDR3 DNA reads TGTGCCAGTTCCAGGGCCCAACTGGAGACCCAGTACTTC.

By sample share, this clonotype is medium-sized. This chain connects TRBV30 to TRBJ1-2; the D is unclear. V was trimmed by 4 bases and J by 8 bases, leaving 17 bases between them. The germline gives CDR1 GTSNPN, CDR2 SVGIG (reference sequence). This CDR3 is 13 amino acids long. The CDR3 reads CAWNNGRRRGYTF. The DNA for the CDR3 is TGTGCCTGGAACAATGGGAGGCGCCGGGGCTACACCTTC.

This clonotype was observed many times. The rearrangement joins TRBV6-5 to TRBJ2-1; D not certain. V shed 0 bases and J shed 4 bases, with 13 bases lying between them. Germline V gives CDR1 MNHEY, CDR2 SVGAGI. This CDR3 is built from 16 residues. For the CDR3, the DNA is TGTGCCAGCAGTTACTCACTCGGCCAGCCTTACAATGAGCAGTTCTTC. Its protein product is CASSYSLGQPYNEQFF.

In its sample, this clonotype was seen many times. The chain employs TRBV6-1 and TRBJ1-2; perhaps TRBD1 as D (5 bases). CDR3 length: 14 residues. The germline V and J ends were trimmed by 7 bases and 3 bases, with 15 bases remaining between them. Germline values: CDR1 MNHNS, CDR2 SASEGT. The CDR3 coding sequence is TGTGCCAGCAATCCAGGTGCGGGGGACTATGGCTACACCTTC. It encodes CASNPGAGDYGYTF.

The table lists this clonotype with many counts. CDR3 in DNA: TGCAGTGCTAGTAGGGGGCTTGGTGAAAAACTGTTTTTT. It is translated as CSASRGLGEKLFF. This chain links TRBV20-1 with TRBJ1-4; 7 positions agree with TRBD1. CDR1 and CDR2 from the germline V gene are DFQATT and SNEGSKA (reference sequence). The CDR3 length is 13 residues. Trimming cost V 3 bases and J 7 bases; bases outside gene matches: 5.

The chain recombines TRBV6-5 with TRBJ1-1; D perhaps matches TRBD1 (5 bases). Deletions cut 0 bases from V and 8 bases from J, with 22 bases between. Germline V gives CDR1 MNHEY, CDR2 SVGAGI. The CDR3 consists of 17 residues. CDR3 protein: CASSYSMLQSGSGEAFF. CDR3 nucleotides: TGTGCCAGCAGTTACTCCATGCTACAATCAGGGTCGGGGGAAGCTTTCTTT.

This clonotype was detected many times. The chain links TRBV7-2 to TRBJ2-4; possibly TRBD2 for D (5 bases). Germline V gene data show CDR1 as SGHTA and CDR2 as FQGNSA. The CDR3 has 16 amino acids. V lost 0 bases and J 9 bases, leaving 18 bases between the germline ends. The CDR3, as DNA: TGTGCCAGCAGCTTAGCGTTAGTAAGAGGGAGCGGCATTCAGTACTTC. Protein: CASSLALVRGSGIQYF.

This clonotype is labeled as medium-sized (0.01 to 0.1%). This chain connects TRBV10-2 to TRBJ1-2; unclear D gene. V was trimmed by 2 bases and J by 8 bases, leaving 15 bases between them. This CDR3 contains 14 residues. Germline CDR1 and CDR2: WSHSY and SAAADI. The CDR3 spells CASSEGLWGEGYTF. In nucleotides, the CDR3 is TGCGCCAGCAGTGAGGGACTGTGGGGAGAGGGCTACACCTTC.

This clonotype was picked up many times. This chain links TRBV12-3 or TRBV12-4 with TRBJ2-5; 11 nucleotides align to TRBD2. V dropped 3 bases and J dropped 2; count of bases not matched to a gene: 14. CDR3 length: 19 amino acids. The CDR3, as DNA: TGTGCCAGCAGTTTTTACCGACTAGCGGGGTGGACCACACAAGAGACCCAGTACTTC. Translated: CASSFYRLAGWTTQETQYF.

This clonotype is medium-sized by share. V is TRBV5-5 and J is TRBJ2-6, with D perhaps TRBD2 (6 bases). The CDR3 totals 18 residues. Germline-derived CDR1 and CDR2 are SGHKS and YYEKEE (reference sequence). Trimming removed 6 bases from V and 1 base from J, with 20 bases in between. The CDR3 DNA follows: TGTGCCAGCACCAACCGCGGGGTAGCTGTATCTGGGGCCAACGTCCTGACTTTC. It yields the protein CASTNRGVAVSGANVLTF.

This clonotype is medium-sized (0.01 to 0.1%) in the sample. The CDR3 protein is CASRGSGRGDNSPLHF. The CDR3 nucleotides are TGTGCCAGCAGAGGTTCCGGCAGGGGGGATAATTCACCCCTCCACTTT. The chain couples TRBV6-2 or TRBV6-3 to TRBJ1-6, with 7 bases identical to TRBD1. Germline-derived CDR1 and CDR2 are MNHEY and SVGEGT. The V gene end was trimmed by 6 bases and the J gene end by 5 bases; junction bases not matched to a gene: 10. CDR3 length: 16 amino acids.

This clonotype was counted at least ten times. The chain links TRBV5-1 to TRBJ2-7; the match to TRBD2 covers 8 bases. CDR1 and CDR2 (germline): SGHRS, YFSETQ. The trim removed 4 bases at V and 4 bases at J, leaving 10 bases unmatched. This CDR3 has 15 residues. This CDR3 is CASSAARGAGYEQYF. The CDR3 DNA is TGCGCCAGCAGCGCGGCGCGGGGGGCGGGATACGAGCAGTACTTC. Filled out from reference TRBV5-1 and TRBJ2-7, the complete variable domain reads KAGVTQTPRYLIKTRGQQVTLSCSPISGHRSVSWYQQTPGQGLQFLFEYFSETQRNKGNFPGRFSGRQFSNSRSEMNVSTLELGDSALYLCASSAARGAGYEQYFGPGTRLTVT.

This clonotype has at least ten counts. This CDR3 is CASTDGSDYGYTF. The CDR3 DNA sequence: TGTGCCAGTACCGATGGGTCGGACTATGGCTACACCTTC. The gene calls are TRBV19 and TRBJ1-2, with D hard to call. The CDR3 covers 13 residues. With 7 bases removed from V and 3 bases from J, the gap between germline ends came to 12 bases. Germline V lookup: CDR1 LNHDA, CDR2 SQIVND (reference sequence).

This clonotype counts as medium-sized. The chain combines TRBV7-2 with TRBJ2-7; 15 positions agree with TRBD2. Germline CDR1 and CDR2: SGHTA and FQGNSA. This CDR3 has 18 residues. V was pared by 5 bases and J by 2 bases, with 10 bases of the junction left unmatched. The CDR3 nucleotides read TGTGCCAGCAGCCTGGGGACTAGCGGGAGGACGGTGGCCTACGAGCAGTACTTC. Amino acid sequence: CASSLGTSGRTVAYEQYF.

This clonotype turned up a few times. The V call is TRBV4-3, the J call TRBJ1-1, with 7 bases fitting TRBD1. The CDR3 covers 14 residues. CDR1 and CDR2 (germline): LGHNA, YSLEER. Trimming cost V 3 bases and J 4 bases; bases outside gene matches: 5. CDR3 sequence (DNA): TGCGCCAGCAGCCAGGGACAGCCCCCCACTGAAGCTTTCTTT. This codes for CASSQGQPPTEAFF.

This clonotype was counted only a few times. The CDR3 nucleotides read TGTGCCATCAGTGCCTTAGCGGGAGAGAGCGAGCAGTACTTC. It translates to CAISALAGESEQYF. The rearrangement links TRBV10-3 to TRBJ2-7; 9 bases fit TRBD2. The CDR3 runs 14 residues. The germline CDR1 and CDR2 sequences are ENHRY and SYGVKD. The V gene end was trimmed by 4 bases and the J gene end by 6 bases; junction bases not matched to a gene: 7.